This TCR beta chain is drawn from a study of blood T cell repertoires in COVID-19. Study overall: Nucleic acid was either cDNA or gDNA, and it came from T cells, B-cell-depleted T cells, or PBMCs.

Per germline, CDR1 MNHNS and CDR2 SASEGT. Trimming took 1 base from V and 2 from J; bases not matched to a gene: 5. The CDR3 loop spans 15 amino acids. Data came from immunoSEQ multiplex PCR; TCRdb stores just in-frame clones and leaves some out. In the table there are about 420,000 clones, around 90% of which are singletons. One Seattle source followed patients from active infection through their disease course. The chain carries TRBV6-1 and TRBJ2-7; 7 bases agree with TRBD1. The sequenced material came from peripheral blood. The clonotype was recovered from a man younger than 35 with COVID-19, enrolled during active disease. CDR3 region: CASSEVQGTAYEQYF. In DNA form, the CDR3 reads TGTGCCAGCAGTGAAGTACAGGGGACAGCCTACGAGCAGTACTTC.